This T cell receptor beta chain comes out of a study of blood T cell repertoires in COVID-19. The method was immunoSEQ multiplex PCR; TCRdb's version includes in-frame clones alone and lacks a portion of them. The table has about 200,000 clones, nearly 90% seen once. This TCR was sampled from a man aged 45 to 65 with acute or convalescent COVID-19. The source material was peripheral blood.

This CDR3 is CASSLMAGVETQYF. The DNA of the CDR3 is TGTGCCAGCAGCTTAATGGCGGGGGTTGAGACCCAGTACTTC. The V gene is TRBV7-8, the J gene TRBJ2-5; 7 nucleotides match TRBD2. Germline-derived CDR1 and CDR2 are SGHVS and FQNEAQ. The CDR3 runs 14 residues. The trim removed 2 bases at V and 5 bases at J, leaving 5 bases unmatched.